Listed here are 30 T cell receptor beta chains from one sample, sequenced in a study of blood T cell repertoires in COVID-19. Some clones are missing from TCRdb's copy, which holds only in-frame ones; the method was immunoSEQ multiplex PCR. The table records tens of thousands of clones, 88% of them present only once. The sequencing sample was made of peripheral blood. The receptors shown here come from an elderly woman with active COVID-19.

The gene calls are TRBV10-3 and TRBJ2-3; the D gene is possibly TRBD1 (5 bases). The CDR3 totals 14 residues. In germline, CDR1 is ENHRY, CDR2 SYGVKD. Trimming cost V 1 base and J 4 bases, with 9 bases left between them. Here the CDR3 reads CAISEFRTPDTQYF. CDR3 in DNA: TGTGCCATCAGTGAGTTCCGGACACCAGATACGCAGTATTTT.

The V call is TRBV27, the J call TRBJ2-5; 7 nucleotides agree with TRBD2. CDR1 MNHEY and CDR2 SMNVEV come from the germline V gene (reference sequence). There are 16 residues in the CDR3. Trimming at V came to 4 bases and at J to 0 bases, leaving 8 bases not matched to a gene. CDR3 amino acids: CASSSIAGGDQETQYF. CDR3 sequence (DNA): TGTGCCAGCAGTTCCATAGCGGGTGGGGACCAAGAGACCCAGTACTTC.

The CDR3 region has the DNA TGTGCCAGCAGTGGGACATTCACTGAAGCTTTCTTT. Its translation is CASSGTFTEAFF. The chain recombines TRBV25-1 with TRBJ1-1; a weak D match, TRBD1 (5 bases). From germline, CDR1 is MGHDK and CDR2 SYGVNS. The CDR3 is 12 residues long. The V gene lost 4 bases and the J gene lost 4 bases, with 7 bases spanning the gap.

The V gene is TRBV21-1, the J gene TRBJ1-4; no check of the table's D call, TRBD1, against the DNA was made. TRBV21-1 is flagged as a pseudogene. CDR3 length: 18 amino acids. CDR3 nucleotides: TGTGCCAGCAGCAATATGTGGAACCGGGACAGGGGAGCTGAAAAACTGTTTTTT. This gives the protein CASSNMWNRDRGAEKLFF.

The V and J genes are TRBV28 and TRBJ2-1, with D unclear. Germline assignment: CDR1 MDHEN and CDR2 SYDVKM. CDR3 length equals 16 residues. V was pared by 1 base and J by 0 bases, with 10 bases between. CDR3 amino acids: CASSLLSSGSYNEQFF. The CDR3, as DNA: TGTGCCAGCAGTTTATTAAGCTCTGGCTCCTACAATGAGCAGTTCTTC.

The V gene is TRBV7-2, the J gene TRBJ1-1, with D tentatively TRBD1 (5 bases). CDR1 is SGHTA and CDR2 is FQGNSA in the germline V gene. The CDR3 sequence is 13 residues long. V was cut by 5 bases and J by 5 bases, with 12 bases left in between. In DNA, the CDR3 is TGTGCCAGCAGCGCTCACGGGGGAACTGAAGCTTTCTTT. Protein sequence: CASSAHGGTEAFF.

V usage is TRBV7-2 and J usage is TRBJ2-5, with 7 bases fitting TRBD2. This CDR3 spans 13 amino acids. The trim removed 8 bases at V and 5 bases at J, leaving 8 bases unmatched. From germline, CDR1 is SGHTA and CDR2 FQGNSA. The CDR3 DNA reads TGTGCCAGCCGGACTAGGGAGGTGGAGACCCAGTACTTC. Amino acids: CASRTREVETQYF. The full variable domain, with the rest looked up from reference TRBV7-2 and TRBJ2-5, is GAGVSQSPSNKVTEKGKDVELRCDPISGHTALYWYRQSLGQGLEFLIYFQGNSAPDKSGLPSDRFSAERTGGSVSTLTIQRTQQEDSAVYLCASRTREVETQYFGPGTRLLVL.

The chain combines TRBV10-3 with TRBJ2-7, with a possible D match to TRBD1 (6 bases). The CDR3 has 11 amino acids. Trimming cost V 11 bases and J 3 bases, with 11 bases left between them. Germline-derived CDR1 and CDR2 are ENHRY and SYGVKD. In DNA, the CDR3 is TGTGCCCCGCAGGACAGCTACGAGCAGTACTTC. This encodes CAPQDSYEQYF.

The chain is built from TRBV29-1 and TRBJ2-1, with 8 bases identical to TRBD2. The CDR3 covers 15 residues. The germline V gene has CDR1 SQVTM and CDR2 ANQGSEA. The ends lost 7 bases at V and 4 bases at J; junction bases unmatched: 12. The CDR3 region is CSGSEREYIYNEQFF. The CDR3 DNA sequence: TGCAGCGGATCCGAGCGGGAGTACATTTACAATGAGCAGTTCTTC.

The CDR3 here is CASNEERRPGYTF. CDR3 in DNA: TGTGCCAGCAACGAAGAAAGGAGGCCTGGCTACACCTTC. This chain joins TRBV28 and TRBJ1-2; D remains ambiguous. The CDR3 consists of 13 residues. V lost 7 bases and J 7 bases, leaving 16 bases between the germline ends. CDR1 is MDHEN, CDR2 SYDVKM, per germline.

V and J are TRBV2 and TRBJ1-2; D perhaps matches TRBD1 (6 bases). The germline CDR1 and CDR2 sequences are SNHLY and FYNNEI. The V end lost 5 bases, the J end lost 2 bases, and 9 bases lay between the germline ends. The CDR3 runs 13 residues. The CDR3 coding sequence is TGTGCCAGCAGTTCCACAGGGAACTATGGCTACACCTTC. Translation gives CASSSTGNYGYTF.

This clone was counted once. The chain couples TRBV11-2 to TRBJ2-7, with 9 bases aligning to TRBD1. This CDR3 contains 14 residues. V shed 1 base and J 2 bases; nucleotides not matched to a gene: 0. The germline V gene has CDR1 SGHAT and CDR2 FQNNGV. The CDR3 is CASSLGDRAYEQYF. CDR3 nucleotides: TGTGCCAGCAGCTTAGGGGACAGGGCCTACGAGCAGTACTTC.

The gene calls are TRBV27 and TRBJ2-3; tentatively, D is TRBD1 (6 bases). The CDR3 is 15 amino acids. Germline V gene data show CDR1 as MNHEY and CDR2 as SMNVEV (reference sequence). Trimming removed 5 bases at V and 4 bases at J, with 16 bases between. CDR3 loop: CASSPLAAGADTQYF. The CDR3 DNA reads TGTGCCAGCAGTCCGCTTGCGGCAGGGGCAGATACGCAGTATTTT.

The CDR3 nucleotides read TGTGCCAGCAGCGTAGCTACAGGGACAGGGGGCACCGGGGAGCTGTTTTTT. Translated: CASSVATGTGGTGELFF. The chain uses TRBV9 and TRBJ2-2; TRBD1 agrees at 11 bases. CDR3 length: 17 amino acids. V was pared by 0 bases and J by 4 bases, with 5 bases of the junction left unmatched. Per germline, CDR1 SGDLS and CDR2 YYNGEE.

This clone came up a few times. V gene TRBV7-9 combines with J gene TRBJ1-2, with D maybe TRBD1 (5 bases). The CDR3 has 14 residues. The V end lost 4 bases, the J end lost 8 bases, and 17 bases lay between the germline ends. CDR1 is SEHNR and CDR2 is FQNEAQ in the germline V gene (reference sequence). CDR3 coding DNA: TGTGCCAGCAGCTCCCTTAGGGCAGGGCAGGGCTACACCTTC. As protein: CASSSLRAGQGYTF.

The chain is built from TRBV28 and TRBJ2-7, with D possibly TRBD1 on 6 matching bases. The CDR3 is made up of 14 amino acids. CDR1 is MDHEN, CDR2 SYDVKM, per germline. With 6 bases removed from V and 0 bases from J, the gap between germline ends came to 12 bases. The CDR3 bases are TGTGCCAGCAGCAGGACAGTCGGCTCCTACGAGCAGTACTTC. It is translated as CASSRTVGSYEQYF.

This rearrangement joins TRBV9 to TRBJ2-2; possibly TRBD1 for D (5 bases). The CDR3 totals 14 residues. With 0 bases removed from V and 6 bases from J, the gap between germline ends came to 9 bases. The V gene's germline CDR1 is SGDLS and CDR2 YYNGEE. The CDR3 here is CASSVVGVAGELFF. In DNA form, the CDR3 reads TGTGCCAGCAGCGTAGTAGGGGTTGCCGGGGAGCTGTTTTTT.

The chain employs TRBV2 and TRBJ1-1, with D possibly TRBD1 on 6 matching bases. The V end lost 8 bases, the J end lost 0 bases, and 7 bases lay between the germline ends. The length of the CDR3 is 12 residues. Germline-derived CDR1 and CDR2 are SNHLY and FYNNEI. The chain's CDR3 is CASRDMNTEAFF. As DNA, the CDR3 is TGTGCCAGCCGGGACATGAACACTGAAGCTTTCTTT.

V usage is TRBV5-4 and J usage is TRBJ2-2; perhaps TRBD1 as D (6 bases). The CDR3 is made up of 16 amino acids. Trimming removed 0 bases from V and 4 bases from J, with 13 bases in between. The germline gives CDR1 SGHNT, CDR2 YYREEE (reference sequence). CDR3 DNA sequence: TGTGCCAGCAGCTTGGGGGACAAGTTATCCACCGGGGAGCTGTTTTTT. Amino acids: CASSLGDKLSTGELFF.

The chain carries TRBV7-8 and TRBJ2-7; D possibly corresponds to TRBD1 (5 bases). This CDR3 spans 14 amino acids. The V gene's germline CDR1 is SGHVS and CDR2 FQNEAQ. Trimming left V 4 bases short and J 7 bases short, with 17 bases between. In DNA form, the CDR3 reads TGTGCCAGCAGCTCCGCAGGGTCTACTAAGGAGCAGTACTTC. Encoded protein: CASSSAGSTKEQYF.

The CDR3 DNA follows: TGTGCCAGCGAGGGCGGGAGAAATTTGGGCACAGATACGCAGTATTTT. Protein sequence: CASEGGRNLGTDTQYF. V gene TRBV7-9 combines with J gene TRBJ2-3, with 7 positions matching TRBD2. The V gene end was trimmed by 8 bases and the J gene end by 1 base; junction bases not matched to a gene: 12. CDR3 length: 16 residues. CDR1 and CDR2 (germline): SEHNR, FQNEAQ (reference sequence).

The rearrangement links TRBV18 to TRBJ2-1; 9 nucleotides line up with TRBD2. CDR1 KGHSH and CDR2 LQKENI come from the germline V gene. Trimming cost V 2 bases and J 7 bases; bases outside gene matches: 9. This CDR3 has 16 residues. Here the CDR3 DNA reads TGTGCCAGCTCACCAGCTAGCGGGGTGACCCGGAATGAGCAGTTCTTC. Encoded protein: CASSPASGVTRNEQFF.

The rearrangement links TRBV27 to TRBJ2-7, with D perhaps matching TRBD2 (5 bases). Germline V lookup: CDR1 MNHEY, CDR2 SMNVEV (reference sequence). V was clipped by 4 bases and J by 12 bases, with 16 bases between them. The CDR3 totals 12 residues. The CDR3 region is CASSSTRTGWYF. The CDR3 region has the DNA TGTGCCAGCAGTTCGACACGGACGGGGTGGTACTTC.

The CDR3 loop is CASSFGGLGYNEQFF. The DNA for the CDR3 is TGTGCCAGCAGCTTCGGGGGGCTGGGGTACAATGAGCAGTTCTTC. The gene calls are TRBV5-5 and TRBJ2-1, with D tentatively TRBD2 (7 bases). The germline V and J ends were trimmed by 2 bases and 4 bases, with 13 bases remaining between them. Germline CDR1 is SGHKS and CDR2 is YYEKEE (reference sequence). This CDR3 has 15 amino acids. Drawing the rest from reference TRBV5-5 and TRBJ2-1, the complete variable domain is DAGVTQSPTHLIKTRGQQVTLRCSPISGHKSVSWYQQVLGQGPQFIFQYYEKEERGRGNFPDRFSARQFPNYSSELNVNALLLGDSALYLCASSFGGLGYNEQFFGPGTRLTVL.

CDR3 sequence reads: CASSITHSGFEGNTIYF. CDR3 nucleotides: TGTGCCAGTAGTATAACGCACAGTGGCTTCGAAGGAAACACCATATATTTT. The V and J genes are TRBV19 and TRBJ1-3, with D unclear. The CDR3 sequence is 17 residues long. Trimming left V 2 bases short and J 4 bases short, with 18 bases between. The germline V gene has CDR1 LNHDA and CDR2 SQIVND (reference sequence).

Only one count was recorded for this clone. CDR3 sequence reads: CASSITGLSDNEQFF. CDR3 DNA sequence: TGTGCCAGTAGTATTACAGGCCTGTCGGACAATGAGCAGTTCTTC. The chain links TRBV19 to TRBJ2-1, with D perhaps matching TRBD1 (5 bases). The ends were cut back, 3 bases at V and 5 bases at J, with 14 bases in the middle. This CDR3 has 15 residues. Germline V gene sequence: CDR1 LNHDA, CDR2 SQIVND (reference sequence).

This clone was recorded only once. V gene TRBV5-1 combines with J gene TRBJ2-5, with a weak D call TRBD2 (6 bases). The CDR3 contains 14 residues. CDR1 is SGHRS, CDR2 YFSETQ, per germline. V was clipped by 4 bases and J by 2 bases, with 12 bases between them. The CDR3 nucleotides are TGCGCCAGCAGCGGGGGACTGCTACAAGAGACCCAGTACTTC. Its protein product is CASSGGLLQETQYF.

The rearrangement joins TRBV15 to TRBJ2-2; the match to TRBD2 covers 11 bases. Per germline, CDR1 LNHNV and CDR2 YYDKDF (reference sequence). The CDR3 sequence is 17 residues long. V was pared by 0 bases and J by 1 base, with 1 base of the junction left unmatched. CDR3 in amino acids: CATSRDLAGGNTGELFF. The CDR3 DNA is TGTGCCACCAGCAGAGATCTAGCGGGAGGGAACACCGGGGAGCTGTTTTTT.

V gene TRBV18 combines with J gene TRBJ2-3, with 9 nucleotides matching TRBD1. With V trimmed by 3 bases and J by 2 bases, 3 bases remained unmatched. The CDR3 spans 15 residues. Germline CDR1 reads KGHSH; CDR2 reads LQKENI. The CDR3: CASSPGTGNTDTQYF. DNA of the CDR3: TGTGCCAGCTCACCGGGGACAGGGAACACAGATACGCAGTATTTT.

The chain uses TRBV19 and TRBJ2-1; 11 nucleotides line up with TRBD1. Trimming took 3 bases from V and 5 from J; bases not matched to a gene: 3. Germline CDR1 and CDR2: LNHDA and SQIVND (reference sequence). This CDR3 has 15 amino acids. The CDR3 nucleotides are TGTGCCAGTAGTATTTGGACAGGGGGCAACAATGAGCAGTTCTTC. Translation gives CASSIWTGGNNEQFF.